These T cell receptor beta chains were read from a single sample in a study of OX40 agonist ivuxolimab in advanced cancers. The assay was immunoSEQ multiplex PCR, and TCRdb's table has in-frame clones only and misses some. Seen here are about 72,000 clones, around 88% observed once, and the top ten hold 0.86%. Here the sequenced sample was CD4+ or CD8+ T cells sorted from blood, taken in a trial of the OX40 agonist ivuxolimab. The receptor set was obtained from an adult with an advanced solid tumor such as melanoma, head and neck, liver or kidney cancer. Both conserved end residues are part of each CDR3. A D gene is named only where the DNA matches it firmly. Clone size appears in some rows only: once, few, many, or a class for an expanded clone.

>TRBD1|many|TRBV18|TRBJ2-1
CASSREGQDYNEQFF
TGTGCCAGCTCACGTGAGGGACAGGACTACAATGAGCAGTTCTTC
>NA|NA|TRBV9|TRBJ2-6
CASSGGANVLTF
TGTGCCAGCAGCGGGGGGGCCAACGTCCTGACTTTC
>TRBD1|NA|TRBV12-5|TRBJ2-3
CASGKDRADTQYF
TGTGCTAGTGGTAAAGACAGGGCAGATACGCAGTATTTT
>TRBD1|NA|TRBV5-5|TRBJ2-2
CASSSVGGFTGELFF
TGTGCCAGCAGCTCGGTAGGGGGCTTCACCGGGGAGCTGTTTTTT
>NA|NA|TRBV30|TRBJ1-6
CAWSVRDRSPLHF
TGTGCCTGGAGTGTTAGGGATCGCTCACCCCTCCACTTT
>TRBD1|NA|TRBV27|TRBJ2-1
CASRNPGQGYNEQFF
TGTGCCAGCAGGAACCCGGGACAGGGATACAATGAGCAGTTCTTC
>NA|NA|TRBV2|TRBJ2-7
CASLRQWRNEQYF
TGTGCCTCCTTACGACAGTGGAGGAACGAGCAGTACTTC
>NA|NA|TRBV5-1|TRBJ1-1
CASLQGISVNTEAFF
TGCGCCAGCCTACAGGGTATATCGGTGAACACTGAAGCTTTCTTT
>TRBD1|NA|TRBV6-6|TRBJ2-7
CAIARGLAYEQYF
TGTGCCATCGCGAGGGGGCTAGCCTACGAGCAGTACTTC
>TRBD1|NA|TRBV6-5|TRBJ1-2
CASSYAGQGAGGYTF
TGTGCCAGCAGTTACGCCGGACAGGGGGCAGGAGGCTACACCTTC
>NA|NA|TRBV5-1|TRBJ2-4
CASNTGSGLIQYF
TGCGCCAGCAACACGGGATCGGGGCTCATTCAGTACTTC
>TRBD1|NA|TRBV6-5|TRBJ2-1
CASSGDRRYNEQFF
TGTGCCAGCAGTGGGGACAGGAGATACAATGAGCAGTTCTTC
>TRBD1|NA|TRBV5-4|TRBJ2-2
CASSLDRGQAGELFF
TGTGCCAGCAGCTTGGACAGGGGGCAGGCCGGGGAGCTGTTTTTT
>NA|NA|TRBV6-4|TRBJ2-3
CASSVPGGTQYF
TGTGCCAGCAGTGTGCCGGGTGGTACGCAGTATTTT
>NA|NA|TRBV5-5|TRBJ1-1
CASSFGGDTEAFF
TGTGCCAGCAGCTTCGGCGGAGACACTGAAGCTTTCTTT
>NA|NA|TRBV18|TRBJ2-7
CASSQQSSYEQYF
TGTGCCAGCTCACAACAGAGCTCCTACGAGCAGTACTTC
>NA|NA|TRBV25-1|TRBJ2-2
CASSRVGELFF
TGTGCCAGCAGTCGGGTCGGGGAGCTGTTTTTT
>NA|NA|TRBV2|TRBJ1-5
CASGVQANQPQHF
TGTGCCAGCGGGGTACAGGCTAATCAGCCCCAGCATTTT
>TRBD2|once|TRBV4-2|TRBJ2-3
CASSQDEAGYTDTQYF
TGTGCCAGCAGCCAAGATGAAGCGGGGTACACAGATACGCAGTATTTT